A selection of T cell receptor beta chains follows, all from one sample in a study of response to subunit inactivated influenza vaccine. TCRdb fed the RT-PCR reads into MiXCR, producing one record per CDR3 protein. The sample holds over 150,000 distinct CDR3 sequences, around 10% seen once. The source was CD8+ T cells sorted from PBMCs, collected about 24 months after vaccination. The receptors here all came from a man aged 50 to 75 who received an inactivated influenza vaccine. CDR3s leave out the opening cysteine and the closing phenylalanine or tryptophan. The order of the fields is V gene, CDR3 protein.

v_call: TRBV7-8; cdr3_aa: ASSSPGTESFPGANVLT
v_call: TRBV5-1; cdr3_aa: ASSPGTGGLYEQF
v_call: TRBV2; cdr3_aa: ASSEAWGLNTGELF
v_call: TRBV2; cdr3_aa: ASRDAGTENTEAF
v_call: TRBV5-1; cdr3_aa: ASSLSKDRTEAF
v_call: TRBV12-3/TRBV12-4; cdr3_aa: ASSVAGTYNEQF
v_call: TRBV28; cdr3_aa: ASSHGTVQF
v_call: TRBV29-1; cdr3_aa: SVRDRAGNTIY
v_call: TRBV12-3/TRBV12-4; cdr3_aa: ASSFGTGSRDEQF
v_call: TRBV6-1; cdr3_aa: ASSPGEYLSYEQY
v_call: TRBV9; cdr3_aa: ASSVGGGVSFEQF
v_call: TRBV7-9; cdr3_aa: ASSSGQANTEAF
v_call: TRBV24-1; cdr3_aa: ATSISGSRSYNEQF
v_call: TRBV5-5; cdr3_aa: ASSLGRQIRETQY
v_call: TRBV27; cdr3_aa: ASSRGETTGELF
v_call: TRBV12-3/TRBV12-4; cdr3_aa: ASREAGARGTQY
v_call: TRBV10-2; cdr3_aa: ASGWGVNTEAF
v_call: TRBV11-1; cdr3_aa: ASSLLTANTEAF
v_call: TRBV28; cdr3_aa: ASSYLAGGRPETQY
v_call: TRBV4-3; cdr3_aa: ASSQDQSTGGTYEQY
v_call: TRBV3-1; cdr3_aa: ASRDLAEETQY
v_call: TRBV6-5; cdr3_aa: ASSSLSSADTQY